What follows describes a single T cell receptor (beta chain). This clone was observed a handful of times. Its antigen is unknown. Qualities for individual bases were not recorded, and no much larger clone is one base off. CDR1 and CDR2, looked up from the germline V gene (reference sequence), are LNHDA and SQIVND. The trim is 3 bases for V and 8 bases for J, with a gap of 13 bases between the germline ends. The CDR3 contains 14 residues, cysteine and phenylalanine counted. The CDR3 DNA has 42 bases and is translated from base 1. A patient's vitiligo counted as stable when the lesions had not changed at all during the previous 6 months. To count as stable, patients also needed to show no confetti depigmentation, which is a clinical sign of active vitiligo. Any patient who had received treatment in the previous three months was excluded. Ficoll density gradient centrifugation was used to isolate PBMCs from heparinized blood, after which the PBMCs were flash-frozen.

This entry is derived from a study of resident and recirculating memory T cells in vitiligo (dated 2018 in TCRdb). Some background on the complete study: For TCR beta sequencing, epidermis was obtained by shave biopsy from two lesional and two nonlesional sites, and PBMCs were also collected, from each of a few stable vitiligo patients. Without cell sorting, samples were homogenized immediately before genomic DNA was extracted using the Qiagen DNeasy Blood & Tissue Kit. Human TCR beta sequencing was used to test whether specific clones in lesional vitiligo skin differed from clones in nonlesional skin and blood. Paper-wide results and their limitations: Mechanistic studies in the future are needed to assess how much the detected T cell clones and the human Trm pools versus Tcm pools each contribute. Overlap and correlation analysis showed no significant repertoire overlap between biopsies except for each lesion with itself, even within a single patient. No single dominant TCR clone was found, and clonality differed from one vitiligo lesion to another. TCR sequences were not conserved across biopsy sites or patients, suggesting that different T cell clones infiltrate different lesions, described as private specificity.

The immunoSEQ hsTCRB kit was used to amplify TCR beta chains from the genomic DNA. TCR beta libraries were sequenced on an Illumina MiSeq instrument by the immunoSEQ service. Per the authors' processing: Repertoire data were analyzed with the immunoSEQ Analyzer. Imported from immuneACCESS, the table was reduced by TCRdb to in-frame sequences with V and J called. These copies leave out some clones; in studies compared against another copy, an unresolved V gene accounts for under half, and the cause of the remainder is not known. D and trimming come from the DNA, and the V and J calls and clone size come from that table. The sample includes tens of thousands of clones, with under 95% observed a single time. The leading ten clones occupy roughly 5% of the sample.

The sample taken for sequencing was blood. The rearranged chain carries TRBV19 and TRBJ1-4; no confident D gene assignment can be made. The TCR sequence derives from a male donor with vitiligo. The nucleotide sequence reads as follows: TGTGCCAGTAGTATTGAACAGCCGGGGGAAAAACTGTTTTTT. Its translation reads: CASSIEQPGEKLFF. Reference TRBV19 and TRBJ1-4 genes cover what lies past the CDR3, so the full variable domain is DGGITQSPKYLFRKEGQNVTLSCEQNLNHDAMYWYRQDPGQGLRLIYYSQIVNDFQKGDIAEGYSVSREKKESFPLTVTSAQKNPTAFYLCASSIEQPGEKLFFGSGTQLSVL.